The present T cell receptor beta chain was sequenced within a study of T-cell reconstitution after alpha-beta-depleted transplantation in children. This clonotype was seen at least ten times. In germline, CDR1 is SGHRS, CDR2 YFSETQ. Trimming took 4 bases from V and 2 from J; bases not matched to a gene: 2. The CDR3 has 13 residues. Researchers prepared the TCRbeta library using unique molecular identifiers, the study reports. TCRdb independently ran MiXCR on the PCR reads; one entry per CDR3 protein. The sample holds 400,000 to 500,000 distinct CDR3 sequences; roughly 10% are singletons and the top ten take roughly 6%.

The TCR was taken from a human donor who donated a stem cell graft to a child with acute myeloid leukemia. This sequence joins TRBV5-1 and TRBJ2-5, with 7 bases lining up with TRBD1. The sample in question was PBMCs from the stem cell graft donor, obtained from the stem cell graft. CDR3 region: CASSGQDQETQYF. CDR3 DNA: TGCGCCAGCAGCGGACAGGATCAAGAGACCCAGTACTTC.